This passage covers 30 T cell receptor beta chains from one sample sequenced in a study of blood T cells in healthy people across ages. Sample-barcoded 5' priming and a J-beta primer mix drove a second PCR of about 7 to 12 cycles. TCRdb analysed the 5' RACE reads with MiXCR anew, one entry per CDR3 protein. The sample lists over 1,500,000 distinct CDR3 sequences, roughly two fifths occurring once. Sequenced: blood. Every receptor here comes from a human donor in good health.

This CDR3 is CASSFRQGMSQPQHF. The DNA of the CDR3 is TGTGCCAGCAGTTTCAGACAGGGAATGAGTCAGCCCCAGCATTTT. The J gene is TRBJ1-5, the V gene TRBV12-3 or TRBV12-4, with 7 bases aligning to TRBD1. The CDR3 consists of 15 residues. With 3 bases clipped from V and 6 bases from J, the junction kept 8 bases outside the gene matches.

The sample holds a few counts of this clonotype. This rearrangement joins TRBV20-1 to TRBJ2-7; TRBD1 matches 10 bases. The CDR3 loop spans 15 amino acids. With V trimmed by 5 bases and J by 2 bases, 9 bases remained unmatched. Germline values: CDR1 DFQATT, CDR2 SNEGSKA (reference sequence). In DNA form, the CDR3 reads TGCAGTGCTCCTGAGTATGGACAGGGGGCCTACGAGCAGTACTTC. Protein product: CSAPEYGQGAYEQYF.

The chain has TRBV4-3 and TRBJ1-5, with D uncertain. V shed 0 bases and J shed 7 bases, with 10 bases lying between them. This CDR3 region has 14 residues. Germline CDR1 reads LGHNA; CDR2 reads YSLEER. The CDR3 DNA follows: TGCGCCAGCAGCCAAGATGTGGGTGGGCAGCCCCAGCATTTT. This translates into CASSQDVGGQPQHF.

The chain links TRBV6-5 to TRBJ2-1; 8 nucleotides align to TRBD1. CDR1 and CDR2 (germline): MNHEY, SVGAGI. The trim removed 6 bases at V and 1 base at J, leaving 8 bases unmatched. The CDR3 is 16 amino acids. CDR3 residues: CASSPSTGESYNEQFF. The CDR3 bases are TGTGCCAGCAGCCCTTCGACAGGGGAATCCTACAATGAGCAGTTCTTC.

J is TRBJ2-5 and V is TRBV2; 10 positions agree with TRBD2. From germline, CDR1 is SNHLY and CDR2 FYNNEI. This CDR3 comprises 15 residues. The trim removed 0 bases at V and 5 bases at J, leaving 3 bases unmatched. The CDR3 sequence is CASSEAPGLAETQYF. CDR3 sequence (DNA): TGTGCCAGCAGTGAAGCGCCGGGACTAGCGGAGACCCAGTACTTC.

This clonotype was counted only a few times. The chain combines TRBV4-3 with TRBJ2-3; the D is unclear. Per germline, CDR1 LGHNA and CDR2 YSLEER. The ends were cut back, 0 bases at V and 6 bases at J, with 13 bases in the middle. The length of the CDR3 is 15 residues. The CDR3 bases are TGCGCCAGCAGCCAAGAGTCGGGCGGAGTGGATACGCAGTATTTT. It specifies CASSQESGGVDTQYF.

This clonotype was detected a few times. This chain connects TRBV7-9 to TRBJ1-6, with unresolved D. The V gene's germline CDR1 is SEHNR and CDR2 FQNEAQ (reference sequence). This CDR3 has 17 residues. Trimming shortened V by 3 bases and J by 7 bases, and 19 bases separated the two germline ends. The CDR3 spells CASSFGNRHNANSPLHF. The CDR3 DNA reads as TGTGCCAGCAGCTTTGGTAATCGGCACAATGCCAATTCACCCCTCCACTTT.

Here the CDR3 DNA reads TGTGCCAGCAGTTTAGGCGGATTATATAGCAATCAGCCCCAGCATTTT. Its translation: CASSLGGLYSNQPQHF. This chain connects TRBV12-3 or TRBV12-4 to TRBJ1-5; D uncertain. Trimming took off 1 base at V and 0 bases at J, with 10 bases between the two ends. The CDR3 runs 16 residues.

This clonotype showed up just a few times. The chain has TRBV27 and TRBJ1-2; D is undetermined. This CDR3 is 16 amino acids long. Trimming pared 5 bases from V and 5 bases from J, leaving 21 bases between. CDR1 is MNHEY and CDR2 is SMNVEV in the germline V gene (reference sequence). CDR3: CASSIDSPPGAYGYTF. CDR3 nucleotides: TGTGCCAGCAGTATCGACTCTCCCCCGGGAGCATATGGCTACACCTTC.

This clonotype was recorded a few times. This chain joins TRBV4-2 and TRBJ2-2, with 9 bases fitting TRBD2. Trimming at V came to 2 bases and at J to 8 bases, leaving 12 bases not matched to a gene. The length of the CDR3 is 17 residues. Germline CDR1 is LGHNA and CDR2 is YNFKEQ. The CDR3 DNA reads TGTGCCAGCAGCCAAAGGGCTAGCGGGGTCGTAGGTGGGGAGCTGTTTTTT. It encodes CASSQRASGVVGGELFF.

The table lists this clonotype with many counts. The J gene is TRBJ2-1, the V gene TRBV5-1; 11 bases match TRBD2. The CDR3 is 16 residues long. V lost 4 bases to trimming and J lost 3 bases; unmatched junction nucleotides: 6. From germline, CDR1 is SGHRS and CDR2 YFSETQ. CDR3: CASSDPSGGRYNEQFF. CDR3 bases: TGCGCCAGCAGCGACCCTAGCGGGGGGCGCTACAATGAGCAGTTCTTC.

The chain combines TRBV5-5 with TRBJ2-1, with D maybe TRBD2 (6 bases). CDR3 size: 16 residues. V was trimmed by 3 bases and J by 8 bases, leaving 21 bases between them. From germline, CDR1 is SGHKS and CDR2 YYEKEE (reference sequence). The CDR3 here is CASSYSRDSLFDEQFF. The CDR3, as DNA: TGTGCCAGCAGCTACAGCCGGGACTCCCTTTTCGATGAGCAGTTCTTC. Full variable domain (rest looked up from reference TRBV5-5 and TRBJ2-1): DAGVTQSPTHLIKTRGQQVTLRCSPISGHKSVSWYQQVLGQGPQFIFQYYEKEERGRGNFPDRFSARQFPNYSSELNVNALLLGDSALYLCASSYSRDSLFDEQFFGPGTRLTVL.

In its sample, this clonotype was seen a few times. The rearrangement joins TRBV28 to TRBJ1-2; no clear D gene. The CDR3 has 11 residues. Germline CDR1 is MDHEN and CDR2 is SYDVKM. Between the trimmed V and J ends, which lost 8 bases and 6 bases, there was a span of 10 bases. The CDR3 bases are TGTGCCAGCGCAATCCGGGATGGCTACACCTTC. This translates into CASAIRDGYTF.

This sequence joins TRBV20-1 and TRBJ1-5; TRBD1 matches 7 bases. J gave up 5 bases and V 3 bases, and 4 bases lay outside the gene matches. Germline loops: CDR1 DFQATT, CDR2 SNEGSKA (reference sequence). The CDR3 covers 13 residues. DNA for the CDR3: TGCAGTGCTAGGGGACAGAACGATCAGCCCCAGCATTTT. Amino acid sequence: CSARGQNDQPQHF.

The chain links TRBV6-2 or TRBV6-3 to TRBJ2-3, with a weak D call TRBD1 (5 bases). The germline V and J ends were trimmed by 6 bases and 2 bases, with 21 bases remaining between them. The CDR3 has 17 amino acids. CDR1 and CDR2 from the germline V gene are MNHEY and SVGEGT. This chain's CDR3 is CASSPRGFRVFTDTQYF. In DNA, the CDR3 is TGTGCCAGCAGCCCTAGGGGATTCCGGGTTTTCACAGATACGCAGTATTTT.

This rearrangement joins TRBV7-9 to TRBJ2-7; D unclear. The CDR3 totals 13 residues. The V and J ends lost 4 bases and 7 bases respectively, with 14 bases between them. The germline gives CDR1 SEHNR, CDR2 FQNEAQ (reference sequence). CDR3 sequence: CASSSGVPMEQYF. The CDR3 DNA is TGTGCCAGCAGCTCGGGCGTCCCGATGGAGCAGTACTTC.

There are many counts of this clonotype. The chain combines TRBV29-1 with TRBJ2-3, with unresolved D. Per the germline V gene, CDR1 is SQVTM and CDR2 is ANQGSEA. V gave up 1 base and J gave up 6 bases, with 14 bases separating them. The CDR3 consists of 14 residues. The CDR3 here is CSVEVALSHDTQYF. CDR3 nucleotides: TGCAGCGTTGAAGTGGCTCTCTCACATGATACGCAGTATTTT.

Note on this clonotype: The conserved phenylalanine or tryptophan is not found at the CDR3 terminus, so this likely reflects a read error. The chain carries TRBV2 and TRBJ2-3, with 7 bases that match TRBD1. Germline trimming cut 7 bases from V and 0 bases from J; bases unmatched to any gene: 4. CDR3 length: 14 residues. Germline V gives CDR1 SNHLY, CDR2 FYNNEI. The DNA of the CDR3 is TGTGCCAGCAAGGGGGCTTTAAGCACAGATACGCAGTATTTG. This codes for CASKGALSTDTQYL.

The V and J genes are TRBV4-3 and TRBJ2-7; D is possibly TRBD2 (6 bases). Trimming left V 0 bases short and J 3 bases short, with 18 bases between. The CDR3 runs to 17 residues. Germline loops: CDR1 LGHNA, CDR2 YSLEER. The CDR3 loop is CASSQEMGQGGNYEQYF. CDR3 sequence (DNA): TGCGCCAGCAGCCAAGAAATGGGGCAGGGAGGAAACTACGAGCAGTACTTC.

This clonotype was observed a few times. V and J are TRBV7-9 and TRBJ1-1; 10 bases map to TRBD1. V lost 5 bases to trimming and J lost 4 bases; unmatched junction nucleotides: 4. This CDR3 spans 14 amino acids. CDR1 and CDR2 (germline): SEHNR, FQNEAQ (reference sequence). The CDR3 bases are TGTGCCAGCAGCCGACAGGGGGCGGTCACTGAAGCTTTCTTT. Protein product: CASSRQGAVTEAFF.

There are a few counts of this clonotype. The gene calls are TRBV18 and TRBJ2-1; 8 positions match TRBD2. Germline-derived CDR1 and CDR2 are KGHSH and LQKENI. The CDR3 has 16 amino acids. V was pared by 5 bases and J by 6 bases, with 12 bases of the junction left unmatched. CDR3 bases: TGTGCCAGCTCATCGTCGGCGGGGGGAGTCGTCAATGAGCAGTTCTTC. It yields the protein CASSSSAGGVVNEQFF.

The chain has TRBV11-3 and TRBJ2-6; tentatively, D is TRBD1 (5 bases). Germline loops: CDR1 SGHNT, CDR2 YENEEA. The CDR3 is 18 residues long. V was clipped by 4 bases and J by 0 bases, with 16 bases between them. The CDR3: CASSSTGLFTSGANVLTF. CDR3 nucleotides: TGTGCCAGCAGCTCAACAGGATTGTTTACCTCTGGGGCCAACGTCCTGACTTTC.

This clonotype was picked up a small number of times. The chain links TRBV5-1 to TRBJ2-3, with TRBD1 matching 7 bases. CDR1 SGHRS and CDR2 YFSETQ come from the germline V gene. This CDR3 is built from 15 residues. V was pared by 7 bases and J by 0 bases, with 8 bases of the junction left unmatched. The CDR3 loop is CASGDSPSSTDTQYF. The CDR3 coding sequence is TGCGCCAGCGGGGACAGTCCTTCTAGCACAGATACGCAGTATTTT.

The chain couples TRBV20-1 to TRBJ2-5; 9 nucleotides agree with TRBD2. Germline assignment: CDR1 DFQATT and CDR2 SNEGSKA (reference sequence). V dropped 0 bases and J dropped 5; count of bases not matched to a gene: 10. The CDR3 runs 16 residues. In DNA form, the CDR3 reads TGCAGTGCTAGAGATGTAGGTAGCGGGGGACCGGAGACCCAGTACTTC. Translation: CSARDVGSGGPETQYF.

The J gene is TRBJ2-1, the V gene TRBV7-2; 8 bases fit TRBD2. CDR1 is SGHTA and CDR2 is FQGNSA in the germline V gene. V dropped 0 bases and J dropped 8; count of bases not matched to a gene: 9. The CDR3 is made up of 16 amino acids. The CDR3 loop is CASSLALSGGAYEQFF. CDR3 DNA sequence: TGTGCCAGCAGCTTAGCATTGAGCGGGGGAGCGTATGAGCAGTTCTTC.

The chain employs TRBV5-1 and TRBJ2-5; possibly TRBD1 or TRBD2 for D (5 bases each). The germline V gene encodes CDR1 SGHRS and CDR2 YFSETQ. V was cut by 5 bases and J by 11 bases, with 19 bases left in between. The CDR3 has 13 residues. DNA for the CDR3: TGCGCCAGCAGGTATCCCGGGGCTGACGGGCAGTACTTC. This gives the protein CASRYPGADGQYF. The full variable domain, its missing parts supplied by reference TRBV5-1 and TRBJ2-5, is KAGVTQTPRYLIKTRGQQVTLSCSPISGHRSVSWYQQTPGQGLQFLFEYFSETQRNKGNFPGRFSGRQFSNSRSEMNVSTLELGDSALYLCASRYPGADGQYFGPGTRLLVL.

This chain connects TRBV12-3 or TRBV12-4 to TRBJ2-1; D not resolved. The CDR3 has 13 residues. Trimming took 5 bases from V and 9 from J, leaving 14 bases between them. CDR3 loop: CASSPQLDVEQFF. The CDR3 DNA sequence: TGTGCCAGCAGTCCCCAACTCGATGTTGAGCAGTTCTTC.

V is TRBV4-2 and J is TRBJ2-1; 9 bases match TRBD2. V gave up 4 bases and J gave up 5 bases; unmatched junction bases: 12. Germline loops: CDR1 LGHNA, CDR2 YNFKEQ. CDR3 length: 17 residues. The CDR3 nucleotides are TGTGCCAGCAGCCCCTCCTTTAGCGGGGGTACGCACAATGAGCAGTTCTTC. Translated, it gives CASSPSFSGGTHNEQFF.

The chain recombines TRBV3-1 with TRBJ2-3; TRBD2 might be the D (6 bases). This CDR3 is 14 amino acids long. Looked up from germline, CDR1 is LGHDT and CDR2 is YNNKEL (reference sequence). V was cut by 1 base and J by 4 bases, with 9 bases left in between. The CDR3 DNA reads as TGTGCCAGCAGCCAAGGGAGGGCGTCAGATACGCAGTATTTT. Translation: CASSQGRASDTQYF.

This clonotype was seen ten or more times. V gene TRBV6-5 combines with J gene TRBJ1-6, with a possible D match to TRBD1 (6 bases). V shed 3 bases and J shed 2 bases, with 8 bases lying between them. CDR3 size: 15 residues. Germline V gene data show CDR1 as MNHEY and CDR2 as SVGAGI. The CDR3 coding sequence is TGTGCCAGCAGTTATGGACAGACCTATAATTCACCCCTCCACTTT. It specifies CASSYGQTYNSPLHF.